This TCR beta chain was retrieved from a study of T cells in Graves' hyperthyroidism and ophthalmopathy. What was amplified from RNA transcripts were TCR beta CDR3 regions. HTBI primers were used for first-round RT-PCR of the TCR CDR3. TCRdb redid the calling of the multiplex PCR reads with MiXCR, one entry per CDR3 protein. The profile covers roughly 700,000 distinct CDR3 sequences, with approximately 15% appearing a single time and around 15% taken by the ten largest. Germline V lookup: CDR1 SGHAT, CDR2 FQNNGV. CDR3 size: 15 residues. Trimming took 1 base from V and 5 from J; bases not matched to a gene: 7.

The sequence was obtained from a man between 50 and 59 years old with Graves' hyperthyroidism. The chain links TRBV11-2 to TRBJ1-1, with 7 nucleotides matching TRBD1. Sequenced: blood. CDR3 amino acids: CASSLAAGGRTEAFF. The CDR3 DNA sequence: TGTGCCAGCAGCTTAGCTGCAGGGGGTAGGACTGAAGCTTTCTTT.